Below, 28 T cell receptor beta chains from the same sample are listed, as sequenced in a study of cytomegalovirus exposure and HLA in healthy donors. PCR amplification relied on 60 Vbeta primers (plus 13 Jbeta primers). The protocol was immunoSEQ multiplex PCR, while the TCRdb copy is restricted to in-frame clones and leaves out a portion. The sample gives approximately 77,000 clones, 65% to 85% of which show up once; 4.9% is in the top ten. Sequencing was done on a sample of PBMCs. The source is a man in his 60s in good health and CMV-seropositive.

The J gene is TRBJ2-1, the V gene TRBV10-3; D remains unclear. The germline V gene encodes CDR1 ENHRY and CDR2 SYGVKD. This CDR3 region has 13 residues. V lost 4 bases to trimming and J lost 9 bases, with 13 bases between them. CDR3 region: CAISAGRPLEQFF. The CDR3 DNA sequence: TGTGCCATCAGTGCCGGCAGGCCCCTTGAGCAGTTCTTC.

The V gene is TRBV2, the J gene TRBJ2-7; 7 nucleotides agree with TRBD1. Losses at the gene ends were 6 bases for V and 2 bases for J; bases not matched to a gene: 10. The CDR3 contains 15 residues. Germline CDR1 SNHLY, CDR2 FYNNEI. CDR3 bases: TGTGCCAGCAGCCTCCGGACAGGTCTTGCCTACGAGCAGTACTTC. This gives the protein CASSLRTGLAYEQYF.

The gene calls are TRBV5-6 and TRBJ1-4; the match to TRBD1 covers 8 bases. The CDR3 has 14 residues. Germline V gene lookup returns CDR1 SGHDT and CDR2 YYEEEE. Trimming took 3 bases from V and 5 from J; bases not matched to a gene: 3. CDR3 residues: CASSYRGGNEKLFF. The CDR3 DNA follows: TGTGCCAGCAGCTACAGGGGGGGGAATGAAAAACTGTTTTTT.

This clone was recorded a few times. The chain recombines TRBV28 with TRBJ2-2, with a weak D call TRBD1 (5 bases). The CDR3 totals 16 residues. The V gene lost 3 bases and the J gene lost 0 bases, with 11 bases spanning the gap. The germline V gene encodes CDR1 MDHEN and CDR2 SYDVKM. The chain's CDR3 is CASSLPTGSNTGELFF. CDR3 sequence (DNA): TGTGCCAGCAGTTTGCCCACAGGTTCGAACACCGGGGAGCTGTTTTTT.

The table lists this clone with a few counts. At one end the junction does not follow the germline gene, possibly because of a read error. V gene TRBV28 combines with J gene TRBJ2-7, with 9 bases identical to TRBD1. The CDR3 sequence is 15 residues long. The germline gives CDR1 MDHEN, CDR2 SYDVKM. CDR3: CASTLGQGTSYEQYF. Written as DNA, the CDR3 is TGTGCCAGCACTTTAGGACAGGGGACCTCCTACGAGCAGTACTTC.

The J gene is TRBJ2-1, the V gene TRBV5-5, with 8 bases aligning to TRBD2. The ends lost 3 bases at V and 8 bases at J; junction bases unmatched: 13. The CDR3 spans 16 residues. Per germline, CDR1 SGHKS and CDR2 YYEKEE (reference sequence). CDR3 residues: CASSSGLARKADEQFF. In DNA form, the CDR3 reads TGTGCCAGCAGCTCCGGACTAGCACGTAAGGCGGATGAGCAGTTCTTC.

This chain links TRBV7-2 with TRBJ2-5; D might be TRBD1 (6 bases). The V end lost 2 bases, the J end lost 5 bases, and 12 bases lay between the germline ends. The CDR3 totals 14 residues. Per the germline V gene, CDR1 is SGHTA and CDR2 is FQGNSA. The CDR3 nucleotides read TGTGCCAGCAGCTTATCAGGGGCAGGGGAGACCCAGTACTTC. Protein: CASSLSGAGETQYF.

The rearrangement joins TRBV11-2 to TRBJ2-1; the D gene is possibly TRBD2 (6 bases). The CDR3 is made up of 15 amino acids. V dropped 5 bases and J dropped 6 bases, with 17 bases sitting between them. From germline, CDR1 is SGHAT and CDR2 FQNNGV. The CDR3 region is CASSRDSTLANEQFF. Written as DNA, the CDR3 is TGTGCCAGCAGCCGGGACTCCACCCTTGCCAATGAGCAGTTCTTC.

The V and J genes are TRBV19 and TRBJ2-2, with 13 bases that match TRBD2. This CDR3 is 16 amino acids long. Trimming took 7 bases from V and 6 from J; bases not matched to a gene: 8. Germline V gives CDR1 LNHDA, CDR2 SQIVND (reference sequence). Written as DNA, the CDR3 is TGTGCCAGTAAAAAAGAGGGACTAGCGGGATCCGGGGAGCTGTTTTTT. As protein: CASKKEGLAGSGELFF.

The J gene is TRBJ2-7, the V gene TRBV7-8, with a tentative D call TRBD2 (6 bases). Trimming cost V 0 bases and J 2 bases, with 17 bases left between them. The CDR3 has 17 amino acids. From germline, CDR1 is SGHVS and CDR2 FQNEAQ. The CDR3 DNA is TGTGCCAGCAGCTTAGCAGAAACAGGACTAATAACCTACGAGCAGTACTTC. Translating it yields CASSLAETGLITYEQYF.

The table lists this clone with a few counts. The genes are TRBV5-4 and TRBJ2-7; 7 positions agree with TRBD2. V shed 4 bases and J 5 bases; nucleotides not matched to a gene: 9. The germline gives CDR1 SGHNT, CDR2 YYREEE (reference sequence). This CDR3 is 14 amino acids long. The CDR3 protein is CASSALAMADEQYF. The CDR3 nucleotides are TGTGCCAGCAGCGCACTAGCGATGGCGGACGAGCAGTACTTC.

The chain uses TRBV29-1 and TRBJ2-1, with D possibly being TRBD1 (6 bases). V was shortened by 8 bases and J by 10 bases, with 15 bases between the two germline ends. Per germline, CDR1 SQVTM and CDR2 ANQGSEA. There are 11 residues in the CDR3. CDR3: CSIRQEPEQFF. The CDR3 DNA reads as TGCAGCATCAGACAGGAGCCGGAGCAGTTCTTC.

The V call is TRBV27, the J call TRBJ1-1; D is uncertain. The CDR3 spans 14 residues. Trimming removed 3 bases from V and 4 bases from J, with 12 bases in between. CDR1 and CDR2 from the germline V gene are MNHEY and SMNVEV (reference sequence). For the CDR3, the DNA is TGTGCCAGCAGTTTTGGGGAAGAGGGCACTGAAGCTTTCTTT. Its protein product is CASSFGEEGTEAFF.

The J gene is TRBJ2-2, the V gene TRBV13; perhaps TRBD2 as D (6 bases). Trimming removed 5 bases from V and 4 bases from J, with 11 bases in between. The CDR3 is 14 residues long. CDR1 PRHDT and CDR2 FYEKMQ come from the germline V gene (reference sequence). The DNA for the CDR3 is TGTGCCAGCAGCCCGAAGCGGGTCACCGGGGAGCTGTTTTTT. The encoded protein is CASSPKRVTGELFF.

V usage is TRBV7-2 and J usage is TRBJ2-7; possible D gene TRBD1, 6 bases. The CDR3 runs 15 residues. V lost 3 bases to trimming and J lost 3 bases, with 15 bases between them. The germline gives CDR1 SGHTA, CDR2 FQGNSA. CDR3 region: CASSLVLGQSYEQYF. DNA of the CDR3: TGTGCCAGCAGCTTGGTTCTAGGACAGAGCTACGAGCAGTACTTC.

This chain's CDR3 is CASSPGYGQPQHF. CDR3 sequence (DNA): TGTGCCAGCAGCCCAGGGTATGGCCAGCCCCAGCATTTT. The chain couples TRBV7-2 to TRBJ1-5; possible D gene TRBD1, 5 bases. The ends were cut back, 5 bases at V and 7 bases at J, with 12 bases in the middle. The CDR3 runs 13 residues. The germline CDR1 and CDR2 sequences are SGHTA and FQGNSA.

CDR3 sequence: CASRPGTSGGNEQFF. The CDR3 DNA reads TGTGCCAGCAGGCCCGGGACTAGCGGGGGGAATGAGCAGTTCTTC. The chain combines TRBV6-5 with TRBJ2-1; TRBD2 matches 15 bases. The ends lost 6 bases at V and 7 bases at J; junction bases unmatched: 4. This CDR3 spans 15 amino acids. In germline, CDR1 is MNHEY, CDR2 SVGAGI.

The V gene is TRBV5-6, the J gene TRBJ1-5, with 8 positions matching TRBD1. V shed 5 bases and J 3 bases; nucleotides not matched to a gene: 10. Germline lookup yields CDR1 SGHDT and CDR2 YYEEEE. CDR3 length: 16 residues. CDR3 nucleotide sequence: TGTGCCAGCAGACTATCCGGACAGGGTAACAATCAGCCCCAGCATTTT. Protein sequence: CASRLSGQGNNQPQHF.

The rearrangement joins TRBV6-1 to TRBJ2-5, with TRBD1 as a possible D gene (6 bases). Germline V gene sequence: CDR1 MNHNS, CDR2 SASEGT. V dropped 2 bases and J dropped 1 base, with 11 bases sitting between them. The CDR3 is 15 amino acids. CDR3 bases: TGTGCCAGCAGTGAACTTGGGACAAGCCAAGAGACCCAGTACTTC. This sequence encodes CASSELGTSQETQYF.

J is TRBJ2-7 and V is TRBV10-1, with D perhaps matching TRBD2 (5 bases). The V end lost 5 bases, the J end lost 1 base, and 9 bases lay between the germline ends. The CDR3 consists of 13 residues. Germline V gives CDR1 WNHNN, CDR2 SYGVQD (reference sequence). The CDR3 spells CASSPGGSYEQYF. CDR3 coding DNA: TGCGCCAGCAGTCCCGGAGGTTCCTACGAGCAGTACTTC.

The chain combines TRBV18 with TRBJ1-1; weak D call: TRBD1 (6 bases). The CDR3 has 14 residues. Germline V CDR1 and CDR2: KGHSH, LQKENI. Trimming pared 3 bases from V and 4 bases from J, leaving 12 bases between. In DNA, the CDR3 is TGTGCCAGCTCACCCCCGGGACACGGCACTGAAGCTTTCTTT. It codes for CASSPPGHGTEAFF.

J is TRBJ2-1 and V is TRBV6-1; D might be TRBD1 (5 bases). CDR3 size: 15 residues. Trimming took 5 bases from V and 2 from J, leaving 13 bases between them. Per the germline V gene, CDR1 is MNHNS and CDR2 is SASEGT. CDR3 sequence: CASSKTQGTYNEQFF. CDR3 bases: TGTGCCAGCAGTAAAACGCAGGGTACCTACAATGAGCAGTTCTTC.

This rearrangement joins TRBV5-1 to TRBJ2-1; D might be TRBD1 (6 bases). The CDR3 contains 14 residues. The germline V and J ends were trimmed by 0 bases and 9 bases, with 13 bases remaining between them. CDR1 and CDR2 from the germline V gene are SGHRS and YFSETQ. This CDR3 is CASSLAHRVLEQFF. The DNA of the CDR3 is TGCGCCAGCAGCTTGGCCCACAGGGTTCTTGAGCAGTTCTTC.

Here the CDR3 reads CASRSGETQYF. As DNA, the CDR3 is TGTGCCAGCAGGTCGGGGGAGACCCAGTACTTC. V is TRBV6-5 and J is TRBJ2-5; tentatively, D is TRBD2 (5 bases). V was clipped by 6 bases and J by 5 bases, with 7 bases between them. CDR3 length: 11 amino acids. The germline V gene encodes CDR1 MNHEY and CDR2 SVGAGI.

V usage is TRBV4-3 and J usage is TRBJ2-1, with TRBD2 matching over 7 bases. With V trimmed by 4 bases and J by 0 bases, 0 bases remained unmatched. The germline V gene has CDR1 LGHNA and CDR2 YSLEER. The CDR3 has 14 amino acids. The chain's CDR3 is CASSLAGSYNEQFF. CDR3 nucleotides: TGCGCCAGCAGCCTAGCGGGCTCCTACAATGAGCAGTTCTTC.

The chain carries TRBV11-2 and TRBJ1-5; D is unresolved. Trimming took off 5 bases at V and 12 bases at J, with 20 bases between the two ends. The CDR3 has 14 amino acids. The germline V gene encodes CDR1 SGHAT and CDR2 FQNNGV. CDR3 bases: TGTGCCAGCAGCCTCGACGGGTCTCCCTCCGTCCAGCATTTT. It is translated as CASSLDGSPSVQHF.

The chain uses TRBV7-8 and TRBJ2-3; TRBD1 matches at 7 bases. Per germline, CDR1 SGHVS and CDR2 FQNEAQ. The CDR3 is 14 residues long. The J segment lost 7 bases and the V segment lost 2 bases, leaving 6 bases of the junction unmatched. Written as DNA, the CDR3 is TGTGCCAGCAGCTTATGGGACAGCGAAAATACGCAGTATTTT. Its protein product is CASSLWDSENTQYF.

The chain combines TRBV2 with TRBJ1-6, with a tentative D call TRBD1 (5 bases). Trimming left V 7 bases short and J 3 bases short, with 16 bases between. The germline CDR1 and CDR2 sequences are SNHLY and FYNNEI. The length of the CDR3 is 16 residues. CDR3 nucleotide sequence: TGTGCCAGCAAACGGATGGCAGACAGCTATAATTCACCCCTCCACTTT. It specifies CASKRMADSYNSPLHF.